These 29 T cell receptor beta chains originate from one sample sequenced in a study of PD-L1 blockade in urothelial cancer. The method was immunoSEQ multiplex PCR; TCRdb's version includes in-frame clones alone and lacks a portion of them. Among roughly 84,000 clones listed, roughly 87% were seen once. The starting material was PBMCs, obtained around atezolizumab (anti-PD-L1) treatment. The receptors were gathered from a man aged 65 to 85 with urothelial cancer.

The V gene is TRBV11-1, the J gene TRBJ1-1; 7 nucleotides align to TRBD1. Trimming removed 3 bases from V and 0 bases from J; junction bases left unmatched: 1. Per germline, CDR1 SGHAT and CDR2 FQDESV (reference sequence). CDR3 length equals 14 residues. CDR3 amino acids: CASSFDRVNTEAFF. The DNA for the CDR3 is TGTGCCAGCAGCTTCGACAGGGTGAACACTGAAGCTTTCTTT.

V and J are TRBV19 and TRBJ2-2, with 13 bases identical to TRBD2. V was pared by 3 bases and J by 3 bases, with 4 bases of the junction left unmatched. This CDR3 has 17 residues. Per the germline V gene, CDR1 is LNHDA and CDR2 is SQIVND (reference sequence). As DNA, the CDR3 is TGTGCCAGTAGTATTCGGACTAGCGGGAGTTACACCGGGGAGCTGTTTTTT. Its translation: CASSIRTSGSYTGELFF.

DNA for the CDR3: TGTGCCAGCAGCCCCGGGGCGGGGACAGATACGCAGTATTTT. Its protein is CASSPGAGTDTQYF. V is TRBV11-2 and J is TRBJ2-3, with D perhaps matching TRBD2 (6 bases). This CDR3 has 14 amino acids. Per the germline V gene, CDR1 is SGHAT and CDR2 is FQNNGV. V lost 5 bases, J lost 3 bases, and 12 bases lay in between.

V gene TRBV5-6 combines with J gene TRBJ2-6; the match to TRBD1 covers 12 bases. J lost 2 bases, V lost 6 bases, and 3 bases had no gene match. The CDR3 has 16 residues. Germline CDR1 and CDR2: SGHDT and YYEEEE. The CDR3 DNA reads TGTGCCAGCATCGGGACAGGGGGCACTGGGGCCAACGTCCTGACTTTC. Translating it yields CASIGTGGTGANVLTF. The whole variable domain, filled in from reference TRBV5-6 and TRBJ2-6, reads DAGVTQSPTHLIKTRGQQVTLRCSPKSGHDTVSWYQQALGQGPQFIFQYYEEEERQRGNFPDRFSGHQFPNYSSELNVNALLLGDSALYLCASIGTGGTGANVLTFGAGSRLTVL.

V usage is TRBV25-1 and J usage is TRBJ1-1; 8 bases match TRBD1. Germline lookup yields CDR1 MGHDK and CDR2 SYGVNS. The CDR3 length is 13 residues. V lost 6 bases and J lost 5; bases outside the gene matches: 5. CDR3 nucleotides: TGTGCCAGCAGACTCGGGACAGGAACTGAAGCTTTCTTT. It translates to CASRLGTGTEAFF.

This clone has more than one count but fewer than ten. J is TRBJ2-1 and V is TRBV5-1, with 12 bases lining up with TRBD2. V was pared by 4 bases and J by 12 bases, with 8 bases of the junction left unmatched. CDR1 SGHRS and CDR2 YFSETQ come from the germline V gene. This CDR3 spans 14 amino acids. The CDR3 region is CASSITSGRTGQFF. The CDR3 DNA follows: TGCGCCAGCAGCATCACTAGCGGGAGGACCGGGCAGTTCTTC.

The chain combines TRBV21-1 with TRBJ2-7; TRBD1 is the table's D call, not checked against the DNA. TRBV21-1 is noted as a pseudogene. The CDR3 extends over 15 amino acids. The CDR3 DNA reads as TGTGCCAGCAGCTTGAACCGGGACAGGGTCAAGGAGCAGTACTTC. Translating gives CASSLNRDRVKEQYF.

This clone was seen a single time. The chain recombines TRBV19 with TRBJ2-3; D call uncertain. Between the trimmed V and J ends, which lost 5 bases and 0 bases, there was a span of 12 bases. This CDR3 is 15 amino acids long. From germline, CDR1 is LNHDA and CDR2 SQIVND (reference sequence). The CDR3 DNA reads as TGTGCCAGTAGTTTTACGTCCACTAGCACAGATACGCAGTATTTT. It yields the protein CASSFTSTSTDTQYF.

V usage is TRBV7-8 and J usage is TRBJ2-7; 9 bases agree with TRBD2. The germline gives CDR1 SGHVS, CDR2 FQNEAQ. The CDR3 extends over 14 amino acids. The V segment lost 3 bases and the J segment 2 bases; nucleotides outside the gene matches: 2. CDR3 loop: CASSFGGGAYEQYF. CDR3 in DNA: TGTGCCAGCAGCTTCGGCGGGGGGGCCTACGAGCAGTACTTC.

This clone was observed a few times. The genes are TRBV11-2 and TRBJ2-3; TRBD2 agrees at 15 bases. CDR3 length: 18 residues. V lost 5 bases and J lost 3; bases outside the gene matches: 9. Per germline, CDR1 SGHAT and CDR2 FQNNGV. CDR3 protein: CASSRRTSGRASTDTQYF. In DNA form, the CDR3 reads TGTGCCAGCAGCCGACGGACTAGCGGGAGGGCGAGTACAGATACGCAGTATTTT.

This clone was detected only once. V gene TRBV5-8 combines with J gene TRBJ2-4; TRBD2 matches 8 bases. This CDR3 is built from 15 residues. Trimming took 5 bases from V and 4 from J; bases not matched to a gene: 8. CDR1 SGHTS and CDR2 YDEGEE come from the germline V gene. CDR3 DNA: TGTGCCAGCAGGGTCGCGGGGGGCTCAAAAAACATTCAGTACTTC. This sequence encodes CASRVAGGSKNIQYF. The variable domain in full, completed from reference TRBV5-8 and TRBJ2-4, reads EAGVTQSPTHLIKTRGQQATLRCSPISGHTSVYWYQQALGLGLQFLLWYDEGEERNRGNFPPRFSGRQFPNYSSELNVNALELEDSALYLCASRVAGGSKNIQYFGAGTRLSVL.

The V call is TRBV28, the J call TRBJ2-1; 10 bases agree with TRBD2. Germline CDR1 is MDHEN and CDR2 is SYDVKM. The V and J ends lost 5 bases and 6 bases, in that order; junction bases with no gene match: 4. The CDR3 extends over 14 amino acids. The CDR3, as DNA: TGTGCCAGCAGTCGGACTAGCGGCCGCAATGAGCAGTTCTTC. This encodes CASSRTSGRNEQFF.

V gene TRBV28 combines with J gene TRBJ2-7; TRBD1 is a possible D gene (6 bases). This CDR3 has 13 residues. Germline CDR1 reads MDHEN; CDR2 reads SYDVKM. Between the trimmed V and J ends, which lost 6 bases and 1 base, there was a span of 10 bases. As DNA, the CDR3 is TGTGCCAGCAGAAGGGACAAGTCCTACGAGCAGTACTTC. It yields the protein CASRRDKSYEQYF.

The genes are TRBV4-2 and TRBJ1-3, with a weak D call TRBD1 (5 bases). The germline gives CDR1 LGHNA, CDR2 YNFKEQ. V lost 4 bases and J lost 0, with 13 bases in between. CDR3 length: 16 amino acids. The CDR3: CASSPGEASSGNTIYF. The CDR3 DNA sequence: TGTGCCAGCAGCCCGGGGGAAGCTTCCTCTGGAAACACCATATATTTT.

The gene calls are TRBV18 and TRBJ2-5, with 16 nucleotides matching TRBD2. Germline CDR1 reads KGHSH; CDR2 reads LQKENI. This CDR3 comprises 19 residues. The V gene end was trimmed by 4 bases and the J gene end by 4 bases; junction bases not matched to a gene: 12. The CDR3 spells CASSRPGLAGGPSGETQYF. The CDR3 DNA follows: TGTGCCAGCTCACGACCGGGACTAGCGGGGGGGCCTTCTGGAGAGACCCAGTACTTC.

The V call is TRBV6-4, the J call TRBJ2-7; 7 bases are a match to TRBD2. V was clipped by 4 bases and J by 2 bases; unmatched bases: 14. Germline V gene sequence: CDR1 MRHNA, CDR2 SNTAGT. The CDR3 runs 17 residues. The CDR3 sequence: CASSAGDWEGQAYEQYF. The CDR3 nucleotides are TGTGCCAGCAGTGCTGGGGATTGGGAGGGCCAGGCCTACGAGCAGTACTTC.

The V and J genes are TRBV9 and TRBJ2-7, with 11 positions matching TRBD2. CDR3 length equals 18 residues. Germline assignment: CDR1 SGDLS and CDR2 YYNGEE. Losses at the gene ends were 1 base for V and 6 bases for J; bases not matched to a gene: 15. In DNA, the CDR3 is TGTGCCAGCAGCGTAACGCCCGTAGCGGGAGGGGGGTCGGGCGAGCAGTACTTC. This codes for CASSVTPVAGGGSGEQYF.

The V and J genes are TRBV18 and TRBJ2-7; D is perhaps TRBD1 (6 bases). The CDR3 totals 12 residues. The germline gives CDR1 KGHSH, CDR2 LQKENI. Trimming removed 1 base from V and 5 bases from J, with 6 bases in between. CDR3 loop: CASSPQGDEQYF. CDR3 bases: TGTGCCAGCTCACCACAGGGGGACGAGCAGTACTTC.

J is TRBJ2-2 and V is TRBV29-1, with D possibly TRBD2 on 6 matching bases. V gave up 4 bases and J gave up 2 bases, with 20 bases separating them. The CDR3 has 17 residues. Germline values: CDR1 SQVTM, CDR2 ANQGSEA. The CDR3, as DNA: TGCAGCGTTGCCAGCTTCGGGCTAGCGACAAACACCGGGGAGCTGTTTTTT. Translated, it gives CSVASFGLATNTGELFF.

Only a few counts were recorded for this clone. This chain links TRBV7-2 with TRBJ2-7; the D gene is possibly TRBD2 (6 bases). Germline lookup yields CDR1 SGHTA and CDR2 FQGNSA. This CDR3 has 13 amino acids. Deletions cut 1 base from V and 3 bases from J, with 7 bases between. DNA of the CDR3: TGTGCCAGCAGCTTAGGCGGGAACTACGAGCAGTACTTC. Amino acid sequence: CASSLGGNYEQYF.

The gene calls are TRBV4-3 and TRBJ1-4; TRBD1 might be the D (6 bases). The CDR3 runs to 16 residues. V shed 3 bases and J shed 3 bases, with 14 bases lying between them. Germline values: CDR1 LGHNA, CDR2 YSLEER. CDR3 protein: CASSQENRVANEKLFF. In nucleotides, the CDR3 is TGCGCCAGCAGCCAGGAAAACAGGGTTGCTAATGAAAAACTGTTTTTT.

The CDR3 loop is CASTREMNTEAFF. The CDR3 DNA reads as TGTGCCAGTACAAGGGAGATGAACACTGAAGCTTTCTTT. This sequence joins TRBV2 and TRBJ1-1; D is undetermined. The CDR3 runs 13 residues. The V gene lost 9 bases and the J gene lost 0 bases, with 11 bases spanning the gap. The germline V gene has CDR1 SNHLY and CDR2 FYNNEI.

The V call is TRBV19, the J call TRBJ1-1; unclear D gene. The V gene lost 4 bases and the J gene lost 0 bases, with 15 bases spanning the gap. The CDR3 runs 16 residues. The V gene's germline CDR1 is LNHDA and CDR2 SQIVND (reference sequence). CDR3 loop: CASSTPPGGMNTEAFF. As DNA, the CDR3 is TGTGCCAGTAGTACCCCCCCCGGAGGAATGAACACTGAAGCTTTCTTT.

V and J are TRBV14 and TRBJ2-1, with TRBD1 matching over 7 bases. CDR1 and CDR2 (germline): SGHDN, FVKESK. CDR3 length equals 14 residues. The V segment lost 5 bases and the J segment 4 bases; nucleotides outside the gene matches: 5. The CDR3 loop reads CASSAPGQYNEQFF. CDR3 bases: TGTGCCAGCAGCGCTCCGGGACAGTACAATGAGCAGTTCTTC.

The chain combines TRBV2 with TRBJ2-6, with 8 bases matching TRBD1. The CDR3 runs 16 residues. Germline trimming cut 7 bases from V and 0 bases from J; bases unmatched to any gene: 5. Germline lookup yields CDR1 SNHLY and CDR2 FYNNEI. The CDR3 region is CASTPDRDSGANVLTF. The CDR3 DNA is TGTGCCAGCACCCCGGACAGGGACTCTGGGGCCAACGTCCTGACTTTC.

CDR3 DNA: TGTGCTAGTGGTCCCGTGGGGCATAGCTCCTACAATGAGCAGTTCTTC. Protein product: CASGPVGHSSYNEQFF. The rearrangement links TRBV12-5 to TRBJ2-1; maybe TRBD1 (5 bases). V gave up 5 bases and J gave up 0 bases, with 14 bases separating them. The CDR3 covers 16 residues. Germline values: CDR1 LGHNT, CDR2 FRNRAP.

The rearrangement uses TRBV19 and TRBJ1-5; a weak D match, TRBD1 (6 bases). V was cut by 9 bases and J by 0 bases, with 15 bases left in between. The CDR3 consists of 15 residues. Germline lookup yields CDR1 LNHDA and CDR2 SQIVND (reference sequence). The CDR3 sequence is CASQGGGYSNQPQHF. The CDR3, as DNA: TGTGCCAGCCAAGGGGGGGGTTATAGCAATCAGCCCCAGCATTTT.

V usage is TRBV15 and J usage is TRBJ2-7; D is uncertain. There are 14 residues in the CDR3. Germline V gene lookup returns CDR1 LNHNV and CDR2 YYDKDF (reference sequence). The germline V and J ends were trimmed by 0 bases and 0 bases, with 6 bases remaining between them. As DNA, the CDR3 is TGTGCCACCAGCAGAGATCTCGGCTCCTACGAGCAGTACTTC. Amino acid sequence: CATSRDLGSYEQYF.

The chain uses TRBV27 and TRBJ1-1; no clear D gene. The V end lost 5 bases, the J end lost 0 bases, and 10 bases lay between the germline ends. The CDR3 runs to 14 residues. CDR1 is MNHEY, CDR2 SMNVEV, per germline (reference sequence). The CDR3 DNA follows: TGTGCCAGCAGTCAGCCGGGATTGAACACTGAAGCTTTCTTT. This encodes CASSQPGLNTEAFF.